What follows is one T cell receptor beta chain and its context. This specimen belongs to a study of control samples from healthy donors and cancer patients. The CDR3 totals 16 residues. J gave up 0 bases and V 0 bases, and 1 base lay outside the gene matches. Germline CDR1 reads MNHEY; CDR2 reads SVGAGI. Here immunoSEQ multiplex PCR was the method, and the copy in TCRdb shows in-frame clones only, minus some. The repertoire holds 90,000 to 110,000 clones, with 85% to 90% as singletons. This TCR derives from a woman in her fifties or sixties in good health. Sequenced material: blood. The chain employs TRBV6-5 and TRBJ1-5; 8 bases are a match to TRBD1. The CDR3 sequence: CASSYSGQDSNQPQHF. The CDR3 coding sequence is TGTGCCAGCAGTTACTCGGGACAGGATAGCAATCAGCCCCAGCATTTT.